This record looks at one T cell receptor beta chain sequence and its context. TCRdb reprocessed the RACE reads with MiXCR, giving one entry per CDR3 protein. The table records roughly 150,000 distinct CDR3 sequences, approximately 12% of them present only once. Time point denoted: patch test 2, 6 weeks after DPC sensitization. The sample's treatment: therapeutic diphenylcyclopropenone sensitization with weekly scalp DPC. This entry comes from a study of human T cells and chemical hapten exposure. Study summary: 0.01% DPC was applied to the upper back in patch tests, which were read at 6 days.

The germline CDR1 and CDR2 sequences are GTSNPN and SVGIG (reference sequence). The CDR3 has 13 amino acids. V lost 2 bases and J 4 bases, leaving 9 bases between the germline ends. The source of this sequence is a woman aged 45 to 65 with alopecia areata. Some clones in this sample may be carry-over from other donors' samples. This chain joins TRBV30 and TRBJ2-1; D call uncertain. Sequencing used whole blood, obtained in connection with sensitization to the hapten diphenylcyclopropenone (DPC). CDR3 coding DNA: TGTGCCTGGAGTCCCCCAGCTTACAATGAGCAGTTCTTC. It translates to CAWSPPAYNEQFF.